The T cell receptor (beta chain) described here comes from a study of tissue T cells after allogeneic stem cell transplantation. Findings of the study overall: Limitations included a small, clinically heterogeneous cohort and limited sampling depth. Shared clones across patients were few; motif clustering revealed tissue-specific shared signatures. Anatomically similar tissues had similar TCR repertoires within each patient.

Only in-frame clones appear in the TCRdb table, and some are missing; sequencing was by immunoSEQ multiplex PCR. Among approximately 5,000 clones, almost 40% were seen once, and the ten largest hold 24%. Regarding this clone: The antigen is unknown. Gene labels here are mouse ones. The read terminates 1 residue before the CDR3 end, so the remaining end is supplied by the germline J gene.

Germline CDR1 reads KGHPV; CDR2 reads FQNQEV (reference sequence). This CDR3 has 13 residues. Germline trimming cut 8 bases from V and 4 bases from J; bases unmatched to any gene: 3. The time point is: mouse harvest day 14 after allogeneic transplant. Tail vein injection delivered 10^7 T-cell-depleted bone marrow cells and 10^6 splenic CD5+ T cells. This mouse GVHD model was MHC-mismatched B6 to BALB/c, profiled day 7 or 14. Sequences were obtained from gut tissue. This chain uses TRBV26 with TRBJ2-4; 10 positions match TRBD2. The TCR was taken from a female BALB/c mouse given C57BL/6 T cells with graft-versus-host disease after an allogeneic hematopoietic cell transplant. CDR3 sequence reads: CASAGLGKNTLYF. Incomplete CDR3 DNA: TGTGCCAGCGCGGGACTGGGGAAAAACACCTTGTAC.